The present TCR beta chain was sequenced within a study of T cell changes during pregnancy in multiple sclerosis. Profiled with immunoSEQ multiplex PCR; TCRdb holds only in-frame clones, not every one. The sample lists some 49,000 clones; 90% were seen once. Germline CDR1 and CDR2: SEHNR and FQNEAQ (reference sequence). The CDR3 is 14 amino acids. V was clipped by 1 base and J by 6 bases, with 7 bases between them. The chain uses TRBV7-9 and TRBJ1-6; D perhaps matches TRBD1 (5 bases). The TCR originated in a female donor in good health, enrolled as a control in a pregnancy study. The source material was peripheral blood, sampled after pregnancy. The CDR3 nucleotides read TGTGCCAGCAGCTTAGGACAGACTAATTCACCCCTCCACTTT. Translation: CASSLGQTNSPLHF.